The 14 T cell receptor beta chains presented below share a single source sample, sequenced in a study of post-analysis software for immune sequencing data. Study conclusions and caveats: Included in a set of about 5 TRBV segments more frequent in patients than controls were TRBV5-6, TRBV5-1 and TRBV20-1.

Their cognate antigens are unknown. Each TCR beta cDNA library carried unique molecular identifiers. TCRdb re-derived calls from the PCR reads in MiXCR, one entry per CDR3 protein. Of fewer than 850,000 distinct CDR3 sequences in the sample, about 27% were seen once. Sequencing input: blood. The receptors derive from a girl between 10 and 17 years old with multiple sclerosis.

The chain links TRBV20-1 to TRBJ2-5; 10 bases fit TRBD2. Germline CDR1 is DFQATT and CDR2 is SNEGSKA (reference sequence). This CDR3 region has 16 residues. Trimming cost V 5 bases and J 5 bases; bases outside gene matches: 14. The CDR3 region is CSASIARLAGVETQYF. CDR3 sequence (DNA): TGCAGTGCTTCCATCGCTCGGCTAGCGGGAGTTGAGACCCAGTACTTC.

This clonotype was seen more than once but under ten times. V is TRBV7-9 and J is TRBJ2-7; the match to TRBD2 covers 8 bases. With V trimmed by 5 bases and J by 3 bases, 3 bases remained unmatched. The CDR3 length is 13 residues. From germline, CDR1 is SEHNR and CDR2 FQNEAQ (reference sequence). CDR3 bases: TGTGCCAGCAGCCCGGGACTAGACTACGAGCAGTACTTC. Protein product: CASSPGLDYEQYF.

The table lists this clonotype with a few counts. The CDR3 loop reads CASSLGLLTGIDEQYF. CDR3 DNA sequence: TGTGCCAGCAGCTTAGGGCTACTCACAGGGATCGACGAGCAGTACTTC. The chain recombines TRBV7-2 with TRBJ2-7, with D possibly TRBD1 on 6 matching bases. Per germline, CDR1 SGHTA and CDR2 FQGNSA. With 1 base removed from V and 5 bases from J, the gap between germline ends came to 18 bases. The CDR3 contains 16 residues.

This clonotype has a handful of counts. This chain joins TRBV20-1 and TRBJ2-3; perhaps D is TRBD1 or TRBD2 (5 bases each). Germline V gene sequence: CDR1 DFQATT, CDR2 SNEGSKA (reference sequence). This CDR3 region has 14 residues. V shed 3 bases and J shed 8 bases, with 18 bases lying between them. The CDR3 bases are TGCAGTGCTAGGGGACGGCTAGCTGACGGTACGCAGTATTTT. This codes for CSARGRLADGTQYF.

This clonotype was recorded a few times. In DNA, the CDR3 is TGCGCCAGCAGCCCTATAGGGACAGAGAGGTCCCATTCACCCCTCCACTTT. Translated: CASSPIGTERSHSPLHF. V usage is TRBV4-1 and J usage is TRBJ1-6; 7 bases are a match to TRBD1. The junction had 14 bases not matched to a gene; V was cut back by 4 bases and J by 8 bases. Germline V gene sequence: CDR1 MGHRA, CDR2 YSYEKL. The CDR3 contains 17 residues.

The rearrangement links TRBV28 to TRBJ2-3, with D tentatively TRBD2 (5 bases). Trimming took 5 bases from V and 2 from J, leaving 17 bases between them. The CDR3 extends over 16 amino acids. CDR1 is MDHEN, CDR2 SYDVKM, per germline. CDR3 bases: TGTGCCAGCAGTCTCATGAGCGGAGCCCCCACAGATACGCAGTATTTT. Protein: CASSLMSGAPTDTQYF.

Only a few counts were recorded for this clonotype. V usage is TRBV29-1 and J usage is TRBJ2-2; the D is unclear. CDR3 length: 10 residues. V was pared by 4 bases and J by 6 bases, with 3 bases between. Per the germline V gene, CDR1 is SQVTM and CDR2 is ANQGSEA. The DNA of the CDR3 is TGCAGCGTTGGCTCCGGGGAGCTGTTTTTT. Protein sequence: CSVGSGELFF.

This clonotype was counted a few times. This chain joins TRBV3-1 and TRBJ2-3; D not resolved. Germline V gives CDR1 LGHDT, CDR2 YNNKEL (reference sequence). Trimming took 0 bases from V and 5 from J, leaving 9 bases between them. This CDR3 comprises 14 residues. The CDR3 DNA follows: TGTGCCAGCAGCCAAGAAAGTAGAAGAGATACGCAGTATTTT. Translating it yields CASSQESRRDTQYF.

The V call is TRBV28, the J call TRBJ1-5; D is undetermined. Germline V lookup: CDR1 MDHEN, CDR2 SYDVKM. With 2 bases removed from V and 3 bases from J, the gap between germline ends came to 8 bases. CDR3 length: 14 amino acids. This chain's CDR3 is CASSLAGTNQPQHF. In DNA form, the CDR3 reads TGTGCCAGCAGTTTAGCCGGAACCAATCAGCCCCAGCATTTT.

This chain links TRBV7-2 with TRBJ2-3; no clear D. Deletions cut 5 bases from V and 5 bases from J, with 14 bases between. The CDR3 covers 14 residues. CDR1 and CDR2 (germline): SGHTA, FQGNSA. CDR3 DNA sequence: TGTGCCAGCAGCATAGACTCTTTAGGAGATACGCAGTATTTT. This translates into CASSIDSLGDTQYF.

V and J are TRBV12-3 or TRBV12-4 and TRBJ2-3, with TRBD1 matching over 9 bases. Unmatched junction bases numbered 5, after V lost 6 bases and J lost 1 base. This CDR3 has 15 residues. The CDR3 region is CASRKTGGGTDTQYF. CDR3 bases: TGTGCCAGCAGAAAGACAGGGGGAGGCACAGATACGCAGTATTTT.

This clonotype has only a few counts. CDR3 nucleotides: TGTGCCAGCAAACGCGGGAGCCTCTCCTACGAGCAGTACTTC. Its translation is CASKRGSLSYEQYF. This sequence joins TRBV2 and TRBJ2-7, with 7 bases aligning to TRBD2. CDR1 SNHLY and CDR2 FYNNEI come from the germline V gene. The CDR3 contains 14 residues. The trim removed 7 bases at V and 0 bases at J, leaving 6 bases unmatched.

This clonotype was observed a few times. The chain has TRBV6-6 and TRBJ2-7; 8 bases are shared with TRBD1. J was trimmed by 4 bases and V by 1 base; bases with no gene match: 6. The germline gives CDR1 MNHNY, CDR2 SVGAGI (reference sequence). This CDR3 has 15 residues. Here the CDR3 DNA reads TGTGCCAGCAGTTACTATCCGGGACAGGCGTACGAGCAGTACTTC. Translating it yields CASSYYPGQAYEQYF.

The chain combines TRBV19 with TRBJ2-5, with 7 bases that match TRBD1. The germline V gene encodes CDR1 LNHDA and CDR2 SQIVND (reference sequence). The CDR3 contains 14 residues. Germline trimming cut 5 bases from V and 4 bases from J; bases unmatched to any gene: 7. The CDR3 DNA reads TGTGCCAGTAGTCAAATTTACAGGGGAGAGACCCAGTACTTC. Its translation is CASSQIYRGETQYF. The full variable domain, completed using reference TRBV19 and TRBJ2-5, is DGGITQSPKYLFRKEGQNVTLSCEQNLNHDAMYWYRQDPGQGLRLIYYSQIVNDFQKGDIAEGYSVSREKKESFPLTVTSAQKNPTAFYLCASSQIYRGETQYFGPGTRLLVL.